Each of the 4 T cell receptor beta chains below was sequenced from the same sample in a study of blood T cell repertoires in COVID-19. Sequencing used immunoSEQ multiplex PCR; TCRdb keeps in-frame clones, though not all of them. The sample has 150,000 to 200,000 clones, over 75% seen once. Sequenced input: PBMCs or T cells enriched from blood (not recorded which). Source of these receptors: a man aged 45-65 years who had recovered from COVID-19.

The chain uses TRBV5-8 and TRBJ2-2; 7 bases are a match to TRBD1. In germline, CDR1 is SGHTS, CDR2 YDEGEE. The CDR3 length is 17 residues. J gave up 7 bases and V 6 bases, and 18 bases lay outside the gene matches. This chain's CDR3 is CASTPPPTGKGGGELFF. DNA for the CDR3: TGTGCCAGCACCCCACCCCCGACAGGGAAAGGAGGCGGGGAGCTGTTTTTT. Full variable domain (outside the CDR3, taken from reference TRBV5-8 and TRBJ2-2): EAGVTQSPTHLIKTRGQQATLRCSPISGHTSVYWYQQALGLGLQFLLWYDEGEERNRGNFPPRFSGRQFPNYSSELNVNALELEDSALYLCASTPPPTGKGGGELFFGEGSRLTVL.

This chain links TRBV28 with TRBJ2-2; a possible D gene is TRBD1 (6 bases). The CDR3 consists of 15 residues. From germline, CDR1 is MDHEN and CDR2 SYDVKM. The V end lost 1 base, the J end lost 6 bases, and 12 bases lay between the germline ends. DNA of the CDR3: TGTGCCAGCAGTTTATACCAGGGGTTCGCCGGGGAGCTGTTTTTT. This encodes CASSLYQGFAGELFF.

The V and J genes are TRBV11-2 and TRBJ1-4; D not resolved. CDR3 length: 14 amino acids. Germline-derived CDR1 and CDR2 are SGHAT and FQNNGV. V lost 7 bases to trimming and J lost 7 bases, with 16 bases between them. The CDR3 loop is CASTEAGGGEKLFF. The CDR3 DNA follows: TGTGCCAGCACCGAGGCAGGAGGAGGTGAAAAACTGTTTTTT.

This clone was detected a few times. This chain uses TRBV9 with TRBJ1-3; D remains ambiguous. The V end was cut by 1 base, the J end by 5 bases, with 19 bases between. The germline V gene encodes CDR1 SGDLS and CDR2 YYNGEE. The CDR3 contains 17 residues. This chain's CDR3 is CASSVQSKWARRNTIYF. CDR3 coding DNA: TGTGCCAGCAGCGTACAGAGTAAATGGGCACGGAGAAACACCATATATTTT.